The next 23 T cell receptor beta chains were all read from a single sample in a study of cytomegalovirus exposure and HLA in healthy donors. The primer mix had 60 Vbeta and 13 Jbeta primers. Produced via immunoSEQ multiplex PCR; TCRdb's table is partial and in-frame only. This sample contains 38,000 or so clones. Sequences were obtained from PBMCs. The receptors stem from a man aged 40-49 years in good health and CMV-seropositive.

V is TRBV11-3 and J is TRBJ2-5; 15 nucleotides align to TRBD2. CDR3 size: 17 residues. Germline V lookup: CDR1 SGHNT, CDR2 YENEEA. With V trimmed by 5 bases and J by 3 bases, 7 bases remained unmatched. CDR3 in amino acids: CASSPGLAGGPEETQYF. CDR3 bases: TGTGCCAGCAGCCCCGGACTAGCGGGAGGGCCGGAAGAGACCCAGTACTTC.

The chain joins TRBV4-1 to TRBJ1-5, with D possibly TRBD1 on 6 matching bases. The germline CDR1 and CDR2 sequences are MGHRA and YSYEKL. The CDR3 contains 15 residues. V lost 2 bases and J 7 bases, leaving 15 bases between the germline ends. The CDR3 here is CASSQSRDNGQPQHF. The CDR3 nucleotides read TGCGCCAGCAGCCAAAGCCGGGACAACGGCCAGCCCCAGCATTTT.

This chain connects TRBV28 to TRBJ2-3; 10 nucleotides agree with TRBD1. V lost 5 bases, J lost 4 bases, and 6 bases stayed unmatched. This CDR3 has 15 residues. Germline values: CDR1 MDHEN, CDR2 SYDVKM. CDR3 loop: CASSLLDRGPDTQYF. CDR3 bases: TGTGCCAGCAGTCTGCTCGACAGGGGGCCAGATACGCAGTATTTT.

The chain combines TRBV5-4 with TRBJ1-2; D possibly corresponds to TRBD1 (6 bases). V lost 4 bases and J lost 6, with 10 bases in between. From germline, CDR1 is SGHNT and CDR2 YYREEE (reference sequence). The CDR3 is made up of 12 amino acids. CDR3 sequence reads: CASSPRGNGYTF. For the CDR3, the DNA is TGTGCCAGCAGCCCTAGGGGGAATGGCTACACCTTC.

V and J are TRBV21-1 and TRBJ2-7; TRBD1 was called by the table and not checked on the DNA. TRBV21-1 is a pseudogene locus. The CDR3 extends over 13 amino acids. Here the CDR3 DNA reads TGTGCCAGCAGCCCCCAGGGGGCCAACGAGCAGTACTTC. Encoded protein: CASSPQGANEQYF.

V usage is TRBV5-1 and J usage is TRBJ2-1; 8 bases agree with TRBD2. The CDR3 spans 16 residues. V lost 4 bases, J lost 0 bases, and 6 bases stayed unmatched. CDR1 is SGHRS, CDR2 YFSETQ, per germline. The CDR3 sequence is CASSVLAGSSYNEQFF. For the CDR3, the DNA is TGCGCCAGCAGCGTATTAGCGGGGAGCTCCTACAATGAGCAGTTCTTC.

The V gene is TRBV4-1, the J gene TRBJ2-7, with 11 bases lining up with TRBD1. V lost 1 base and J lost 4; bases outside the gene matches: 6. This CDR3 is built from 16 residues. The germline gives CDR1 MGHRA, CDR2 YSYEKL. The DNA for the CDR3 is TGCGCCAGCAGCCAAGGGGGGACAGGGGGAGAATACGAGCAGTACTTC. Protein product: CASSQGGTGGEYEQYF.

This chain links TRBV11-2 with TRBJ2-7; D is perhaps TRBD2 (5 bases). The CDR3 runs to 14 residues. V was cut by 1 base and J by 7 bases, with 14 bases left in between. Germline CDR1 and CDR2: SGHAT and FQNNGV. In DNA, the CDR3 is TGTGCCAGCAGCTTAGCCCCGGGATTCTTTGAGCAGTACTTC. As protein: CASSLAPGFFEQYF.

The CDR3 DNA is TGTGCCAGCAGCTTAGGGAATAGCGGGAGGAGCTCCTACGAGCAGTACTTC. Its translation is CASSLGNSGRSSYEQYF. The chain joins TRBV7-6 to TRBJ2-7; TRBD2 matches 10 bases. Germline loops: CDR1 SGHVS, CDR2 FNYEAQ. The CDR3 is 17 amino acids. Trimming took 1 base from V and 0 from J; bases not matched to a gene: 6.

The chain recombines TRBV5-1 with TRBJ2-7; 7 bases match TRBD2. V shed 0 bases and J 3 bases; nucleotides not matched to a gene: 3. The CDR3 runs 14 residues. Germline V gives CDR1 SGHRS, CDR2 YFSETQ. This CDR3 is CASSLVPGGYEQYF. The CDR3 DNA is TGCGCCAGCAGCTTGGTACCGGGGGGCTACGAGCAGTACTTC.

The DNA for the CDR3 is TGCGCCAGCAGCTTGACCTTTGACAAAAACACTGAAGCTTTCTTT. This translates into CASSLTFDKNTEAFF. The chain recombines TRBV5-1 with TRBJ1-1, with D unclear. Trimming removed 1 base from V and 2 bases from J, with 12 bases in between. The CDR3 is 15 residues long. Germline CDR1 reads SGHRS; CDR2 reads YFSETQ. Full variable domain (remainder filled in from reference TRBV5-1 and TRBJ1-1): KAGVTQTPRYLIKTRGQQVTLSCSPISGHRSVSWYQQTPGQGLQFLFEYFSETQRNKGNFPGRFSGRQFSNSRSEMNVSTLELGDSALYLCASSLTFDKNTEAFFGQGTRLTVV.

J is TRBJ2-7 and V is TRBV5-6, with a possible D match to TRBD1 (6 bases). Trimming cost V 5 bases and J 1 base, with 10 bases left between them. Germline V gene lookup returns CDR1 SGHDT and CDR2 YYEEEE. This CDR3 is 13 amino acids long. In DNA form, the CDR3 reads TGTGCCAGCAGTTTTGACAGGTCCTACGAGCAGTACTTC. As protein: CASSFDRSYEQYF.

The chain combines TRBV5-8 with TRBJ2-7, with TRBD1 matching over 9 bases. Germline CDR1 reads SGHTS; CDR2 reads YDEGEE. With 3 bases clipped from V and 12 bases from J, the junction kept 4 bases outside the gene matches. The CDR3 extends over 11 amino acids. The CDR3 region has the DNA TGTGCCAGCAGCTCCGGGACAGGGCCGTACTTC. Translating it yields CASSSGTGPYF.

This chain joins TRBV7-9 and TRBJ1-1; no clear D gene. This CDR3 has 11 amino acids. With 3 bases removed from V and 6 bases from J, the gap between germline ends came to 5 bases. Germline V gene sequence: CDR1 SEHNR, CDR2 FQNEAQ (reference sequence). For the CDR3, the DNA is TGTGCCAGCAGCTTGCAGGCTGAAGCTTTCTTT. This sequence encodes CASSLQAEAFF.

The chain uses TRBV9 and TRBJ2-3; 10 bases line up with TRBD2. Per germline, CDR1 SGDLS and CDR2 YYNGEE. The CDR3 has 15 amino acids. Trimming removed 4 bases from V and 2 bases from J; junction bases left unmatched: 4. The CDR3 nucleotides are TGTGCCAGCAGCTGGCTAGCGGGAGTCACAGATACGCAGTATTTT. Amino acids: CASSWLAGVTDTQYF.

The chain combines TRBV11-3 with TRBJ2-5; tentative D call: TRBD2 (5 bases). The CDR3 has 15 amino acids. With 2 bases removed from V and 5 bases from J, the gap between germline ends came to 15 bases. The germline V gene has CDR1 SGHNT and CDR2 YENEEA. The CDR3 sequence: CASSLPNVEAETQYF. In DNA form, the CDR3 reads TGTGCCAGCAGCTTACCAAACGTGGAGGCGGAGACCCAGTACTTC. The full variable domain, in which reference TRBV11-3 and TRBJ2-5 provide the parts outside the CDR3, is EAGVVQSPRYKIIEKKQPVAFWCNPISGHNTLYWYLQNLGQGPELLIRYENEEAVDDSQLPKDRFSAERLKGVDSTLKIQPAELGDSAVYLCASSLPNVEAETQYFGPGTRLLVL.

V usage is TRBV7-9 and J usage is TRBJ2-7, with TRBD2 identical over 7 bases. The germline V gene has CDR1 SEHNR and CDR2 FQNEAQ (reference sequence). Germline trimming cut 4 bases from V and 3 bases from J; bases unmatched to any gene: 9. CDR3 size: 15 residues. The CDR3 reads CASSSDGGSRYEQYF. The CDR3 DNA sequence: TGTGCCAGCAGCTCCGATGGCGGGAGCCGCTACGAGCAGTACTTC.

The chain is built from TRBV5-5 and TRBJ1-2; D not certain. The germline gives CDR1 SGHKS, CDR2 YYEKEE (reference sequence). CDR3 length equals 11 residues. Trimming left V 0 bases short and J 12 bases short, with 9 bases between. This CDR3 is CASSLGAGDTF. CDR3 sequence (DNA): TGTGCCAGCAGCTTGGGCGCCGGGGACACCTTC.

The chain couples TRBV30 to TRBJ1-2, with a weak D call TRBD1 (5 bases). This CDR3 is built from 13 residues. The V gene lost 1 base and the J gene lost 8 bases, with 14 bases spanning the gap. The germline CDR1 and CDR2 sequences are GTSNPN and SVGIG (reference sequence). CDR3 sequence (DNA): TGTGCCTGGAGTGGGGGCAGTAAAAACGGCTACACCTTC. Translation: CAWSGGSKNGYTF.

The chain is built from TRBV2 and TRBJ1-5; possibly TRBD1 for D (5 bases). CDR3 length: 15 amino acids. Trimming stripped 4 bases from V and 2 bases from J, with 12 bases between. Germline loops: CDR1 SNHLY, CDR2 FYNNEI. The CDR3 DNA reads as TGTGCCAGCAGTGGGGGCAGGGAGGGCAATCAGCCCCAGCATTTT. Translated: CASSGGREGNQPQHF.

The chain uses TRBV4-3 and TRBJ2-5; a weak D match, TRBD1 (6 bases). The CDR3 loop spans 15 amino acids. Germline V lookup: CDR1 LGHNA, CDR2 YSLEER. Trimming stripped 0 bases from V and 5 bases from J, with 13 bases between. The CDR3 region is CASSQEYRGTETQYF. The CDR3 region has the DNA TGCGCCAGCAGCCAAGAATATAGGGGGACGGAGACCCAGTACTTC.

The chain is built from TRBV30 and TRBJ1-2; D possibly corresponds to TRBD1 (5 bases). CDR1 and CDR2 from the germline V gene are GTSNPN and SVGIG (reference sequence). This CDR3 contains 16 residues. V lost 4 bases to trimming and J lost 4 bases, with 22 bases between them. The CDR3 is CAWTSKGREGSYGYTF. The CDR3 DNA reads as TGTGCCTGGACCTCTAAGGGGCGGGAGGGGTCCTATGGCTACACCTTC.

The chain has TRBV27 and TRBJ2-7; TRBD2 agrees at 8 bases. With 6 bases clipped from V and 0 bases from J, the junction kept 7 bases outside the gene matches. Per germline, CDR1 MNHEY and CDR2 SMNVEV (reference sequence). This CDR3 contains 15 residues. The CDR3 DNA sequence: TGTGCCAGCAGATTGAAGCGGGAGAGCTCCTACGAGCAGTACTTC. As protein: CASRLKRESSYEQYF.